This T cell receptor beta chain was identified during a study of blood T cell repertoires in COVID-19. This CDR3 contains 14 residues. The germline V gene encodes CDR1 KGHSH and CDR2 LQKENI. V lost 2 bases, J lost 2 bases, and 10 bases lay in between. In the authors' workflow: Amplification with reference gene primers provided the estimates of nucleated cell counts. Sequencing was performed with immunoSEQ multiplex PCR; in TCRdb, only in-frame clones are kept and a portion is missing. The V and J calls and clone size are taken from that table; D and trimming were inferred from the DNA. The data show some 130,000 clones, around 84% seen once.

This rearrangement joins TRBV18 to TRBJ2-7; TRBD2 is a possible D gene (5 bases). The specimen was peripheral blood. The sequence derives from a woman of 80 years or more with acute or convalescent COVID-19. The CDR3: CASSPSSLTYEQYF. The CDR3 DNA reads TGTGCCAGCTCACCATCTAGCCTTACCTACGAGCAGTACTTC.